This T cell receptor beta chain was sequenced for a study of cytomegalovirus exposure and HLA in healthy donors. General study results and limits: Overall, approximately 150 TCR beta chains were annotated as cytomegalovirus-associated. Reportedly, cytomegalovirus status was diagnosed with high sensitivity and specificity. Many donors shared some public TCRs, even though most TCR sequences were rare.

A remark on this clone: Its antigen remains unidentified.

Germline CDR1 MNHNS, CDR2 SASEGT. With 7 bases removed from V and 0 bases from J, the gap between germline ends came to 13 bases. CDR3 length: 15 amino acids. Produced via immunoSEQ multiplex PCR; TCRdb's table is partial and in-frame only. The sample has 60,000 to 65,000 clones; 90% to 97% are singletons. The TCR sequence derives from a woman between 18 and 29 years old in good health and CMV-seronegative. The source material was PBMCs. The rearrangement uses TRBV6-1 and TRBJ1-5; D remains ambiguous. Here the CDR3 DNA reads TGTGCCAGCATCAGGCAGATGCCTAGCAATCAGCCCCAGCATTTT. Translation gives CASIRQMPSNQPQHF.